Shown below are 23 T cell receptor beta chains from a single sample sequenced in a study of tumor and adjacent non-tumor tissue in lung cancer. The library came from three nested PCR rounds adapted from ARM-PCR protocols. TCRdb reprocessed the multiplex PCR reads with MiXCR, giving one entry per CDR3 protein. Here the sample spans 100,000 or so distinct CDR3 sequences, approximately 60% being singletons. No cell sorting was done before RNA was extracted from the tissue. This non-tumor lung sample came from over 3 cm beyond the tumor edge. The sequenced material came from distant non-tumor lung tissue. The receptors here all came from a man aged 25-40 years with non-small cell lung cancer.

The table lists this clonotype with many counts. The chain recombines TRBV11-2 with TRBJ2-7; either TRBD1 or TRBD2 may supply D (5 bases each). CDR1 is SGHAT, CDR2 FQNNGV, per germline. CDR3 length equals 16 residues. V was clipped by 5 bases and J by 0 bases, with 17 bases between them. The CDR3, as DNA: TGTGCCAGCAGCCCCGCAGGGCTAGCCAGCTCCTACGAGCAGTACTTC. Its translation: CASSPAGLASSYEQYF.

Regarding this clonotype: The junction differs from germline at one of its ends, possibly a read error. The V gene is TRBV6-2 or TRBV6-3, the J gene TRBJ2-7; the D gene is possibly TRBD1 (5 bases). The CDR3 loop spans 14 amino acids. Germline CDR1 MNHEY, CDR2 SVGEGT. The CDR3 region is CASTPEGDGHDQYF. The CDR3 coding sequence is TGTGCCAGCACCCCCGAAGGGGATGGGCACGACCAGTACTTC.

V gene TRBV11-2 combines with J gene TRBJ1-2, with D possibly TRBD1 on 5 matching bases. The germline V gene has CDR1 SGHAT and CDR2 FQNNGV. V was trimmed by 4 bases and J by 8 bases, leaving 17 bases between them. The CDR3 sequence is 14 residues long. CDR3 bases: TGTGCCAGCAGCTCGGGGGATAGGGTCGGCGGCTACACCTTC. The encoded protein is CASSSGDRVGGYTF.

This chain uses TRBV25-1 with TRBJ2-2; D remains unclear. The CDR3 covers 14 residues. The V gene lost 8 bases and the J gene lost 4 bases, with 14 bases spanning the gap. The germline V gene has CDR1 MGHDK and CDR2 SYGVNS. CDR3 sequence reads: CASRTRIGTGELFF. The CDR3 region has the DNA TGTGCCAGCCGGACGAGAATAGGCACCGGGGAGCTGTTTTTT.

Remarks on this clonotype: One end of the junction fails to match germline, which may point to a read error. V is TRBV12-3 or TRBV12-4 and J is TRBJ2-7, with unresolved D. CDR3 length: 11 amino acids. CDR3 nucleotide sequence: TGTGCCAACAGTTTCCGGTACGAGCAGTACTTC. This translates into CANSFRYEQYF.

In this sample, this clonotype turned up a few times. One end of the junction fails to match germline, which may point to a read error. J is TRBJ2-7 and V is TRBV20-1, with TRBD2 as a possible D gene (5 bases). The CDR3 is made up of 15 amino acids. Germline V gives CDR1 DFQATT, CDR2 SNEGSKA (reference sequence). CDR3 loop: CSARDAIGIFYEQYF. CDR3 nucleotide sequence: TGCAGTGCTAGAGATGCCATCGGGATTTTCTACGAGCAGTACTTT.

Regarding this clonotype: A read error may produce the germline difference seen at one junction end. The rearrangement uses TRBV4-3 and TRBJ2-5, with a weak D call TRBD1 (6 bases). The CDR3 sequence is 14 residues long. CDR1 is LGHNA and CDR2 is YSLEER in the germline V gene. Here the CDR3 reads CASSRVSGQETQYF. DNA for the CDR3: TGTGCCAGCAGCCGAGTCTCGGGACAAGAGACCCAATACTTC.

With respect to this clonotype: A read error may account for a junction end that differs from germline. The chain is built from TRBV5-6 and TRBJ1-2; perhaps TRBD1 as D (5 bases). CDR1 SGHDT and CDR2 YYEEEE come from the germline V gene. This CDR3 has 15 residues. The CDR3: CAISLGASGLHGYTF. The CDR3, as DNA: TGTGCCATCAGCTTGGGTGCTTCAGGGCTCCATGGCTACACCTTC.

Concerning this clonotype: One junction end does not reproduce the germline sequence, and a read error may be involved. The chain joins TRBV6-5 to TRBJ2-7, with D possibly being TRBD1 or TRBD2 (5 bases each). The germline V gene encodes CDR1 MNHEY and CDR2 SVGAGI. This CDR3 has 13 amino acids. The CDR3 region is CASSRGWGYEQYF. DNA of the CDR3: TGTGCCAGCAGTCGGGGCTGGGGTTACGAGCAGTACTTT.

As concerns this clonotype: One end of the junction varies from germline; a read error may be responsible. The chain recombines TRBV29-1 with TRBJ2-1, with D possibly being TRBD2 (6 bases). CDR1 SQVTM and CDR2 ANQGSEA come from the germline V gene. The CDR3 consists of 13 residues. The CDR3 region is CSAGARWYNEQFF. The DNA of the CDR3 is TGCAGCGCGGGAGCACGATGGTACAATGAGCAATTCTTC.

This clonotype was seen a single time. Since a much larger clone is just one base distant, this may be a read error. The J gene is TRBJ1-3, the V gene TRBV7-8; D unclear. Germline CDR1 reads SGHVS; CDR2 reads FQNEAQ. The CDR3 runs 16 residues. The CDR3: CTSSLVGYSSGNTIYF. For the CDR3, the DNA is TGTACCAGCAGCTTAGTGGGTTATAGCTCTGGAAACACCATATATTTT.

This clonotype was counted between two and nine times. Possible read error: a much larger clone is one base away. V gene TRBV12-3 or TRBV12-4 combines with J gene TRBJ2-7, with D possibly being TRBD1 (5 bases). The CDR3 covers 13 residues. Trimming removed 7 bases at V and 5 bases at J, with 15 bases between. The CDR3 bases are TGTGCCAGCATTTCTCACACAGGAAACGAGCAGTACTTC. Residues: CASISHTGNEQYF.

The J gene is TRBJ2-1, the V gene TRBV4-1, with D tentatively TRBD1 (6 bases). The V end was cut by 3 bases, the J end by 8 bases, with 14 bases between. The CDR3 is 14 amino acids. CDR1 and CDR2 from the germline V gene are MGHRA and YSYEKL. The CDR3 DNA follows: TGCGCCAGCAGCCAGAACAGGGTCCTCGATGAGCAGTTCTTC. Amino acid sequence: CASSQNRVLDEQFF.

About this clonotype itself: At one end, the junction sequence differs from germline, possibly due to a read error. The chain uses TRBV11-2 and TRBJ2-2, with TRBD2 matching 7 bases. CDR1 SGHAT and CDR2 FQNNGV come from the germline V gene. CDR3 length equals 16 residues. CDR3 sequence: CASNLDWEGLSGELFF. The CDR3 DNA sequence: TGTGCCAGCAACTTAGACTGGGAGGGCCTGTCCGGGGAGCTGTTTTTT. The full variable domain, completed using reference TRBV11-2 and TRBJ2-2, is EAGVAQSPRYKIIEKRQSVAFWCNPISGHATLYWYQQILGQGPKLLIQFQNNGVVDDSQLPKDRFSAERLKGVDSTLKIQPAKLEDSAVYLCASNLDWEGLSGELFFGEGSRLTVL.

Points on this clonotype: A junction boundary mismatches the germline segment, possibly from a read error. The chain carries TRBV12-3 or TRBV12-4 and TRBJ2-5; D perhaps matches TRBD2 (5 bases). This CDR3 has 13 residues. The CDR3 protein is CASSLSGGRISRF. DNA for the CDR3: TGTGCCAGCAGTTTAAGTGGAGGACGGATTAGCCGGTTC.

The chain uses TRBV29-1 and TRBJ2-1; 8 bases are a match to TRBD2. Germline CDR1 is SQVTM and CDR2 is ANQGSEA. This CDR3 region has 14 residues. The CDR3 DNA reads TGCAGTCCCGGTGGGGCTAGCGGGCTCAATGAGCAGTTCTTC. Its translation is CSPGGASGLNEQFF.

Comments on this clonotype: A junction end diverges from the germline sequence, so it may reflect a read error. The chain couples TRBV20-1 to TRBJ2-2; possibly TRBD2 for D (5 bases). The length of the CDR3 is 13 residues. CDR1 and CDR2 from the germline V gene are DFQATT and SNEGSKA (reference sequence). The CDR3 loop is CSASNDGTGELVF. In nucleotides, the CDR3 is TGCAGTGCTTCCAACGATGGTACCGGGGAGCTGGTTTTT.

A remark on this clonotype: A much larger clone lies a single base off, so this may be a read error. The chain is built from TRBV20-1 and TRBJ2-5; D is unresolved. CDR1 DFQATT and CDR2 SNEGSKA come from the germline V gene (reference sequence). This CDR3 has 13 residues. CDR3 protein: CSARALPQETQCF. CDR3 nucleotides: TGCAGTGCTAGAGCACTCCCCCAAGAGACCCAGTGCTTC.

The CDR3 spells CASSDLAGKTDTQYF. As DNA, the CDR3 is TGTGCCAGCAGTGATCTAGCGGGGAAAACAGATACGCAGTATTTT. V gene TRBV6-1 combines with J gene TRBJ2-3; TRBD2 matches at 9 bases. The CDR3 has 15 amino acids. The germline gives CDR1 MNHNS, CDR2 SASEGT. J gave up 3 bases and V 3 bases, and 4 bases lay outside the gene matches.

About this clonotype itself: A junction boundary mismatches the germline segment, possibly from a read error. V and J are TRBV11-3 and TRBJ2-1, with D uncertain. The CDR3 consists of 13 residues. The germline gives CDR1 SGHNT, CDR2 YENEEA. The CDR3: CAISPTPGNEQFF. For the CDR3, the DNA is TGTGCAATCAGCCCCACACCTGGCAATGAGCAGTTCTTT.

In regard to this clonotype: The junction does not match germline at one end; this may be a read error. The CDR3 nucleotides read TGTGCCAGCAGTGAAGCGACGTTCTTGGAGCAATACTTC. It codes for CASSEATFLEQYF. V gene TRBV6-1 combines with J gene TRBJ2-7; D gene unclear. This CDR3 spans 13 amino acids. From germline, CDR1 is MNHNS and CDR2 SASEGT.

With regard to this clonotype: This may be a read error: a much more frequent sequence differs by one nucleotide. This chain uses TRBV12-3 or TRBV12-4 with TRBJ1-1; D is unclear. The CDR3 has 16 amino acids. Trimming removed 6 bases from V and 1 base from J, with 18 bases in between. In DNA, the CDR3 is TGTGCCAGCAGCCATGGGTCCAGATCCTCGAACACTGAAGCTTTCTTT. It specifies CASSHGSRSSNTEAFF.

This clonotype showed up just once. The chain recombines TRBV11-2 with TRBJ1-1, with D possibly being TRBD1 (5 bases). The CDR3 totals 14 residues. With 5 bases removed from V and 11 bases from J, the gap between germline ends came to 21 bases. Germline CDR1 is SGHAT and CDR2 is FQNNGV. Here the CDR3 reads CASSRDGMNIEAFF. CDR3 nucleotide sequence: TGTGCCAGCAGCCGGGACGGGATGAACATTGAGGCTTTCTTT.